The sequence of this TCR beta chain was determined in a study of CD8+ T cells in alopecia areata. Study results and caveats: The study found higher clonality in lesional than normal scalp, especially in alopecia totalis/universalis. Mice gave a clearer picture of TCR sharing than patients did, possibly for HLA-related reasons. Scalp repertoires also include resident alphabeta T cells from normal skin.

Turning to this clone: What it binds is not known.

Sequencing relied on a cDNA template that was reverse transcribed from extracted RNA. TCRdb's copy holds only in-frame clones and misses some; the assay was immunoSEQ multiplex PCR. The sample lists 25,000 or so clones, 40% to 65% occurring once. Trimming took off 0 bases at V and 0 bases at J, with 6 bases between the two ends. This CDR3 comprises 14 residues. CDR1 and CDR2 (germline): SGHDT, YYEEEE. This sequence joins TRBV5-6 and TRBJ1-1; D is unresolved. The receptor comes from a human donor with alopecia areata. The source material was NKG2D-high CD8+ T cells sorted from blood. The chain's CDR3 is CASSLGGMNTEAFF. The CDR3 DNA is TGTGCCAGCAGCTTGGGGGGAATGAACACTGAAGCTTTCTTT.